The 30 T cell receptor beta chains given below trace back to one sample, sequenced in a study of beta chain features in type 1 diabetes. General observations from the study: There was a moderate but significant shortening of TCRB CDR3s in all four CD4+ subsets of Type 1 diabetes patients.

Expressed TCRB transcripts were sequenced because the entire RNA isolate underwent reverse transcription. Produced via immunoSEQ multiplex PCR; TCRdb's table is partial and in-frame only. Here the sample spans more than 250,000 clones, more than 13% being singletons. Their specific antigens are unknown. The sequencing input was naive CD4+ T cells from blood. The receptors come from a man in his thirties or forties with type 1 diabetes.

This clone was seen a handful of times. DNA of the CDR3: TGTGCCAGCAGCTTGGAGGGCGCAACTAATGAAAAACTGTTTTTT. This codes for CASSLEGATNEKLFF. V gene TRBV9 combines with J gene TRBJ1-4; D uncertain. Germline lookup yields CDR1 SGDLS and CDR2 YYNGEE. This CDR3 region has 15 residues. V lost 4 bases to trimming and J lost 0 bases, with 10 bases between them.

V and J are TRBV6-6 and TRBJ1-1; no definite D call. Germline V gene sequence: CDR1 MNHNY, CDR2 SVGAGI (reference sequence). Trimming took 5 bases from V and 3 from J, leaving 10 bases between them. This CDR3 has 13 amino acids. The CDR3 here is CASSPYRDTEAFF. The DNA for the CDR3 is TGTGCCAGCAGTCCATACAGAGACACTGAAGCTTTCTTT.

This clone occurred a few times. The rearrangement joins TRBV30 to TRBJ2-3; D uncertain. V gave up 6 bases and J gave up 2 bases, with 3 bases separating them. CDR3 length: 10 residues. Germline lookup yields CDR1 GTSNPN and CDR2 SVGIG (reference sequence). CDR3 sequence reads: CACYTDTQYF. The CDR3 DNA reads as TGTGCCTGTTACACAGATACGCAGTATTTT.

The rearrangement links TRBV19 to TRBJ1-5, with a tentative D call TRBD1 (5 bases). V shed 4 bases and J shed 5 bases, with 12 bases lying between them. CDR1 is LNHDA, CDR2 SQIVND, per germline (reference sequence). The CDR3 has 14 residues. The CDR3 DNA is TGTGCCAGTAGTACTGACTCAGGGCATCAGCCCCAGCATTTT. Protein sequence: CASSTDSGHQPQHF.

This clone was detected only a few times. This CDR3 is CASSYSSGREQYF. CDR3 in DNA: TGTGCCAGCAGTTACTCCAGCGGGAGGGAGCAGTACTTC. The chain carries TRBV6-5 and TRBJ2-7; the match to TRBD2 covers 9 bases. Germline CDR1 and CDR2: MNHEY and SVGAGI. V shed 0 bases, J shed 7 bases, and the junction held 1 base outside the gene matches. This CDR3 has 13 amino acids.

V gene TRBV2 combines with J gene TRBJ2-5, with 12 bases identical to TRBD2. Germline CDR1 and CDR2: SNHLY and FYNNEI. The CDR3 covers 14 residues. The V segment lost 6 bases and the J segment 5 bases; nucleotides outside the gene matches: 4. DNA for the CDR3: TGTGCCAGCAGCCTAGCGGGAGGGCTGGAGACCCAGTACTTC. Translating gives CASSLAGGLETQYF. Drawing the rest from reference TRBV2 and TRBJ2-5, the complete variable domain is EPEVTQTPSHQVTQMGQEVILRCVPISNHLYFYWYRQILGQKVEFLVSFYNNEISEKSEIFDDQFSVERPDGSNFTLKIRSTKLEDSAMYFCASSLAGGLETQYFGPGTRLLVL.

The genes are TRBV18 and TRBJ1-1, with D tentatively TRBD1 (6 bases). The CDR3 consists of 14 residues. Trimming cost V 8 bases and J 1 base, with 14 bases left between them. Germline V gene data show CDR1 as KGHSH and CDR2 as LQKENI. The CDR3 sequence is CASMRTEANTEAFF. The CDR3 nucleotides read TGTGCCAGCATGCGGACAGAGGCGAACACTGAAGCTTTCTTT.

This clone has just a few counts. CDR3 protein: CAWSVVQYEKLFF. The CDR3, as DNA: TGTGCCTGGAGTGTAGTTCAGTATGAAAAACTGTTTTTT. The chain couples TRBV30 to TRBJ1-4; D is unclear. V dropped 0 bases and J dropped 6 bases, with 8 bases sitting between them. Germline CDR1 GTSNPN, CDR2 SVGIG (reference sequence). This CDR3 is 13 amino acids long.

In this sample, this clone turned up a few times. For the CDR3, the DNA is TGTGCCAGCAGTGATCCGGGACTAGTAGGGAGCGAGCAGTACTTC. Its translation: CASSDPGLVGSEQYF. The V and J genes are TRBV2 and TRBJ2-7, with 8 bases aligning to TRBD2. The CDR3 runs 15 residues. J was trimmed by 6 bases and V by 3 bases; bases with no gene match: 10. Germline V gene lookup returns CDR1 SNHLY and CDR2 FYNNEI.

The gene calls are TRBV11-3 and TRBJ2-7; possible D gene TRBD1, 5 bases. The CDR3 consists of 14 residues. Germline CDR1 and CDR2: SGHNT and YENEEA. The V and J ends lost 1 base and 5 bases respectively, with 12 bases between them. The DNA for the CDR3 is TGTGCCAGCAGCTTAGGACAGTCGTCGCACGAGCAGTACTTC. Its translation is CASSLGQSSHEQYF.

The chain is built from TRBV25-1 and TRBJ2-3, with 10 bases fitting TRBD2. The CDR3 sequence is 16 residues long. V lost 1 base, J lost 4 bases, and 5 bases stayed unmatched. Per the germline V gene, CDR1 is MGHDK and CDR2 is SYGVNS. The CDR3 region has the DNA TGTGCCAGCAGTGAATCCCTAGCGGGAGCTTCAGATACGCAGTATTTT. It is translated as CASSESLAGASDTQYF.

The chain is built from TRBV6-5 and TRBJ2-7; D may be TRBD1 (6 bases). V dropped 2 bases and J dropped 3 bases, with 14 bases sitting between them. The CDR3 runs 15 residues. Germline loops: CDR1 MNHEY, CDR2 SVGAGI. In nucleotides, the CDR3 is TGTGCCAGCAGTTACCAGCCCCGGGACATCTACGAGCAGTACTTC. Protein product: CASSYQPRDIYEQYF.

This clone was detected only a few times. The chain couples TRBV15 to TRBJ2-2, with 12 bases lining up with TRBD2. The CDR3 is 18 residues long. Trimming removed 0 bases from V and 7 bases from J; junction bases left unmatched: 9. Germline CDR1 reads LNHNV; CDR2 reads YYDKDF (reference sequence). CDR3 loop: CATSRDRASGREDGELFF. The DNA of the CDR3 is TGTGCCACCAGCAGAGATCGAGCTAGCGGGAGGGAGGACGGGGAGCTGTTTTTT.

This clone was seen only a few times. V and J are TRBV6-6 and TRBJ1-1; maybe TRBD1 (5 bases). The germline V and J ends were trimmed by 2 bases and 4 bases, with 11 bases remaining between them. The CDR3 loop spans 14 amino acids. Germline-derived CDR1 and CDR2 are MNHNY and SVGAGI (reference sequence). The CDR3 DNA is TGTGCCAGCAGTTACGAGGGGAGGGGCACTGAAGCTTTCTTT. Its translation is CASSYEGRGTEAFF.

The chain carries TRBV5-6 and TRBJ2-1, with TRBD1 matching over 7 bases. CDR1 is SGHDT, CDR2 YYEEEE, per germline. The CDR3 covers 14 residues. The V and J ends lost 4 bases and 5 bases, in that order; junction bases with no gene match: 6. CDR3: CASSRGQRNNEQFF. The CDR3 DNA follows: TGTGCCAGCAGCCGGGGACAGAGGAACAATGAGCAGTTCTTC.

J is TRBJ2-7 and V is TRBV27; D is possibly TRBD2 (5 bases). The CDR3 loop spans 15 amino acids. Between the trimmed V and J ends, which lost 6 bases and 0 bases, there was a span of 15 bases. Germline lookup yields CDR1 MNHEY and CDR2 SMNVEV (reference sequence). CDR3 sequence reads: CASSLEGVRSYEQYF. Here the CDR3 DNA reads TGTGCCAGCAGCCTAGAGGGAGTTCGCTCCTACGAGCAGTACTTC.

The chain is built from TRBV7-3 and TRBJ2-2; 10 bases fit TRBD2. The CDR3 loop spans 14 amino acids. Germline-derived CDR1 and CDR2 are SGHTA and FQGTGA. V lost 6 bases, J lost 6 bases, and 4 bases stayed unmatched. CDR3 coding DNA: TGTGCCAGCAGTTGGGGACTAGCGTCCGGGGAGCTGTTTTTT. This gives the protein CASSWGLASGELFF.

The rearrangement links TRBV4-2 to TRBJ1-4; tentatively, D is TRBD1 (6 bases). This CDR3 spans 14 amino acids. In germline, CDR1 is LGHNA, CDR2 YNFKEQ. Trimming took 7 bases from V and 4 from J, leaving 13 bases between them. The CDR3 nucleotides are TGTGCCAGCACCACGGGACAAATTAATGAAAAACTGTTTTTT. Its translation: CASTTGQINEKLFF.

This clone was counted only a few times. The chain combines TRBV6-6 with TRBJ2-7, with D possibly being TRBD2 (6 bases). The CDR3 covers 16 residues. The germline gives CDR1 MNHNY, CDR2 SVGAGI (reference sequence). Trimming stripped 3 bases from V and 1 base from J, with 16 bases between. The CDR3 loop is CASSYSTGVGSYEQYF. DNA for the CDR3: TGTGCCAGCAGTTATAGTACGGGAGTGGGGTCCTACGAGCAGTACTTC.

The chain has TRBV5-5 and TRBJ2-5; 9 nucleotides match TRBD1. V gave up 3 bases and J gave up 5 bases; unmatched junction bases: 14. The CDR3 is 17 amino acids. Germline V gene sequence: CDR1 SGHKS, CDR2 YYEKEE (reference sequence). The CDR3 loop is CASSSGFGTGLSETQYF. The DNA for the CDR3 is TGTGCCAGCAGCTCCGGGTTTGGGACAGGGTTATCGGAGACCCAGTACTTC.

In this sample, this clone turned up a few times. V is TRBV15 and J is TRBJ1-1; 9 bases agree with TRBD1. Germline CDR1 reads LNHNV; CDR2 reads YYDKDF (reference sequence). CDR3 length: 14 amino acids. V was pared by 6 bases and J by 4 bases, with 6 bases of the junction left unmatched. The CDR3 sequence: CATSLDRGSTEAFF. CDR3 bases: TGTGCCACCAGTCTAGACAGGGGGAGCACTGAAGCTTTCTTT.

The CDR3 bases are TGTGCCAGCAGCCAAGGACTAGCGGGAGGGAGGATCACAGATACGCAGTATTTT. It specifies CASSQGLAGGRITDTQYF. The chain has TRBV4-2 and TRBJ2-3; 14 nucleotides agree with TRBD2. This CDR3 region has 18 residues. The V gene end was trimmed by 1 base and the J gene end by 2 bases; junction bases not matched to a gene: 5. Germline assignment: CDR1 LGHNA and CDR2 YNFKEQ.

The rearrangement joins TRBV19 to TRBJ2-1; 10 nucleotides agree with TRBD2. Unmatched junction bases numbered 8, after V lost 5 bases and J lost 7 bases. The CDR3 covers 15 residues. The germline CDR1 and CDR2 sequences are LNHDA and SQIVND (reference sequence). CDR3: CASSDPTSGPNEQFF. CDR3 nucleotide sequence: TGTGCCAGTAGTGATCCGACTAGCGGGCCGAATGAGCAGTTCTTC.

This clone was counted a few times. The chain uses TRBV4-2 and TRBJ2-3; 8 bases agree with TRBD1. The CDR3 sequence is 15 residues long. The V and J ends lost 8 bases and 1 base, in that order; junction bases with no gene match: 8. Germline V CDR1 and CDR2: LGHNA, YNFKEQ. The CDR3 here is CASGYRGRGTDTQYF. Here the CDR3 DNA reads TGTGCCAGCGGCTACAGGGGGAGAGGCACAGATACGCAGTATTTT.

A few counts support this clone. J is TRBJ2-3 and V is TRBV5-1; maybe TRBD1 (6 bases). The CDR3 covers 13 residues. V lost 0 bases and J lost 8, with 10 bases in between. Germline assignment: CDR1 SGHRS and CDR2 YFSETQ. CDR3 amino acids: CASSLVIRGTQYF. In nucleotides, the CDR3 is TGCGCCAGCAGCTTGGTGATCAGGGGTACGCAGTATTTT.

The rearrangement uses TRBV6-5 and TRBJ2-1; 8 positions match TRBD2. Per germline, CDR1 MNHEY and CDR2 SVGAGI. This CDR3 region has 14 residues. Unmatched junction bases numbered 6, after V lost 4 bases and J lost 7 bases. CDR3: CASSSREGRNEQFF. In DNA, the CDR3 is TGTGCCAGCAGTTCCCGGGAGGGCCGGAATGAGCAGTTCTTC.

The chain employs TRBV27 and TRBJ1-2; possibly TRBD1 for D (5 bases). This CDR3 is built from 15 residues. CDR1 is MNHEY and CDR2 is SMNVEV in the germline V gene (reference sequence). Trimming removed 3 bases at V and 3 bases at J, with 14 bases between. DNA of the CDR3: TGTGCCAGCAGTTTCACGTCCCTAGGGGACTATGGCTACACCTTC. It specifies CASSFTSLGDYGYTF.

CDR3 region: CASSLTDRDAEAFF. The DNA of the CDR3 is TGTGCCAGCTCACTTACGGACAGGGACGCTGAAGCTTTCTTT. The chain joins TRBV18 to TRBJ1-1, with 8 bases fitting TRBD1. The ends lost 4 bases at V and 6 bases at J; junction bases unmatched: 7. The CDR3 sequence is 14 residues long. Germline V gene sequence: CDR1 KGHSH, CDR2 LQKENI.

The rearrangement joins TRBV6-1 to TRBJ2-1, with D maybe TRBD1 (6 bases). The V end lost 10 bases, the J end lost 2 bases, and 9 bases lay between the germline ends. Germline assignment: CDR1 MNHNS and CDR2 SASEGT. This CDR3 spans 12 amino acids. This CDR3 reads CATWTAYNEQFF. The CDR3 nucleotides read TGTGCCACATGGACAGCCTACAATGAGCAGTTCTTC.

In its sample, this clone was seen a few times. This chain joins TRBV5-1 and TRBJ1-5, with D tentatively TRBD1 (6 bases). This CDR3 has 15 amino acids. Germline values: CDR1 SGHRS, CDR2 YFSETQ. V gave up 0 bases and J gave up 7 bases, with 14 bases separating them. The CDR3 DNA reads TGCGCCAGCAGCTTGGGGACAGCGAAGGGGCAGCCCCAGCATTTT. Its translation: CASSLGTAKGQPQHF.